This T cell receptor (beta chain) is from a study of blood T cell repertoires in COVID-19. Study as a whole: COVID-19 samples collected from the United States, Italy and Spain covered acute and convalescent phases.

In the original workflow: Amplification of reference gene primers provided the estimated nucleated cell counts. The table came from immunoSEQ multiplex PCR; TCRdb's copy has only in-frame clones and leaves some out. V, J and clone size derive from that table, while D and trimming were established from the DNA sequence. This table has around 300,000 clones, around nine tenths appearing once. The CDR3 has 13 residues. Germline V gene data show CDR1 as MDHEN and CDR2 as SYDVKM. The material sequenced was PBMCs or T cells enriched from blood (not recorded which). This sequence joins TRBV28 and TRBJ2-7, with TRBD1 as a possible D gene (6 bases). This TCR was sampled from an older woman in a cohort exposed to, infected with or recovered from COVID-19 (not recorded which). Written as DNA, the CDR3 is TGTGTTGTCCCCGCCAGGGGACACTACGAGCAGTACTTC. Protein: CVVPARGHYEQYF.